The following is a T cell receptor (beta chain) sequence with its context. Its antigen remains unknown. The V gene's germline CDR1 is LNHNV and CDR2 YYDKDF (reference sequence). This CDR3 is built from 17 residues. The V gene lost 0 bases and the J gene lost 3 bases, with 15 bases spanning the gap. TCRdb passed the reads through MiXCR, listing each CDR3 protein once. This table holds 550,000 to 700,000 distinct CDR3 sequences, 40% found once. This sample stems from a study of T cell repertoires in cytomegalovirus infection. The source material was cultured PBMCs, sampled from culture after CMV antigen stimulation. The TCR comes from a human donor in good health (CMV status not recorded). Some clones in this sample may be carry-over from other donors' samples. The chain is built from TRBV15 and TRBJ2-1; D is unclear. CDR3 region: CATSRDLVSHYYNEQFF. The CDR3 region has the DNA TGTGCCACCAGCAGAGACCTGGTTTCCCACTACTACAATGAGCAGTTCTTC.